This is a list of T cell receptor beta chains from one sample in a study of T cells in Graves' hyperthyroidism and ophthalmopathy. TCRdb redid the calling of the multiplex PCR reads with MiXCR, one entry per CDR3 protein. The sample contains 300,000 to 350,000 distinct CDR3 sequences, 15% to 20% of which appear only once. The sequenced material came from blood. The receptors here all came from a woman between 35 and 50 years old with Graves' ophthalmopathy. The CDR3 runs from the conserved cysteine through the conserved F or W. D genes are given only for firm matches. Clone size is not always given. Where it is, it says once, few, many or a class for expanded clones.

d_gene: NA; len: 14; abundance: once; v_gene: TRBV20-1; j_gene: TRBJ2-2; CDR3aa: CSAREASGTGELFF; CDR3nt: TGCAGTGCTAGAGAGGCTAGTGGGACCGGGGAGCTGTTTTTT
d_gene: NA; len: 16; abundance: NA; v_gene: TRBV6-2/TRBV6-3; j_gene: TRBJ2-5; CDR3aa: CASSPRFFQSQETQYF; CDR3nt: TGTGCCAGCAGTCCTCGGTTCTTCCAATCCCAAGAGACCCAGTACTTC
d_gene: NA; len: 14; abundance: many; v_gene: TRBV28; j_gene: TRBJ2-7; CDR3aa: CASSSGPDSYEQYF; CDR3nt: TGTGCCAGCAGTTCCGGTCCGGACAGCTACGAGCAGTACTTC
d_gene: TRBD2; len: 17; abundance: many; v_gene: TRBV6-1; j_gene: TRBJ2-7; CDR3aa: CASSGGRLAGVFNEQYF; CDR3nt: TGTGCCAGCAGTGGGGGGAGACTAGCGGGAGTCTTTAACGAGCAGTACTTC
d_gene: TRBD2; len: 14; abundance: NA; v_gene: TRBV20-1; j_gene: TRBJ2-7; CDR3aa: CSAKSGRKTYEQYF; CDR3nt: TGCAGTGCAAAAAGCGGGAGGAAGACCTACGAGCAGTACTTC
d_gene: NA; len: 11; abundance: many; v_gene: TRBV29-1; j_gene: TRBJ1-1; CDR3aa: CSAVPGTEAFF; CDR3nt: TGCAGCGCTGTACCGGGCACTGAAGCTTTCTTT
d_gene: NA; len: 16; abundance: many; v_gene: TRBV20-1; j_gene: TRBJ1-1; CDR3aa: CSARDPSQDSNTEAFF; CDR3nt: TGCAGTGCTAGAGATCCAAGTCAAGATTCGAACACTGAAGCTTTCTTT
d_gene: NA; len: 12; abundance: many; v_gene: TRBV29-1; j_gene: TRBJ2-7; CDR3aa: CSVVGGSYEQYF; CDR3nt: TGCAGCGTTGTCGGGGGATCCTACGAGCAGTACTTC
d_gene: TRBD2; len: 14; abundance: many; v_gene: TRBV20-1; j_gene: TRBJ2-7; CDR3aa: CSANGLAGRGEQYF; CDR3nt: TGCAGTGCTAACGGACTAGCGGGAAGGGGCGAGCAGTACTTC
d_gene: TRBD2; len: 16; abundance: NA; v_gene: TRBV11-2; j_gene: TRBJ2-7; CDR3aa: CASSSTGTSGSYEQYF; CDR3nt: TGTGCCAGCAGCTCAACCGGGACTAGCGGATCCTACGAGCAGTACTTC
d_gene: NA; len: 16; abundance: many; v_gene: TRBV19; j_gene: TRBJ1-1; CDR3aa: CASSILAGKMNTEAFF; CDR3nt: TGTGCCAGTAGTATCCTTGCAGGGAAGATGAACACTGAAGCTTTCTTT
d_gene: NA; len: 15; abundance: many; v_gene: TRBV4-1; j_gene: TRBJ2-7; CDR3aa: CASSQDAQFSYEQYF; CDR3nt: TGCGCCAGCAGCCAAGACGCGCAGTTCTCCTACGAGCAGTACTTC
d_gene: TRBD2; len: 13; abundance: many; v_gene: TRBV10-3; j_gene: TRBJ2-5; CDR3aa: CAISAGGEETQYF; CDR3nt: TGTGCCATCAGTGCGGGAGGGGAAGAGACCCAGTACTTC
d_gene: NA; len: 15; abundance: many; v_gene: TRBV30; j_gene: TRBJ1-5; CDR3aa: CAWSVQEEIGQPQHF; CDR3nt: TGTGCCTGGAGTGTACAGGAAGAGATCGGTCAGCCCCAGCATTTT
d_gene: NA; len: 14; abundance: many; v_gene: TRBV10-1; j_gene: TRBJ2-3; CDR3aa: CASSDSSSTDTQYF; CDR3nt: TGCGCCAGCAGTGATAGCAGCAGCACAGATACGCAGTATTTT
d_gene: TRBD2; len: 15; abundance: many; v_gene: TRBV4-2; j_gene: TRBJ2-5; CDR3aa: CASSPGLEGIETQYF; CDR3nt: TGTGCCAGCAGCCCCGGACTAGAGGGAATAGAGACCCAGTACTTC
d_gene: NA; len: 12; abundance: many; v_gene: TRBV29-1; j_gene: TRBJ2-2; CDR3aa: CSVVIADGELFF; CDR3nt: TGCAGCGTTGTAATAGCCGATGGGGAGCTGTTTTTT
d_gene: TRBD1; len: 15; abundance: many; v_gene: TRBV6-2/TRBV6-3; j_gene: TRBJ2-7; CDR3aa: CASSYHRGPRREQYF; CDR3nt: TGTGCCAGCAGTTACCACAGGGGGCCGAGGCGCGAGCAGTACTTC
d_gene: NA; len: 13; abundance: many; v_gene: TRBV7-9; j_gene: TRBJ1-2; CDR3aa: CASNNAGGTGYTF; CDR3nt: TGTGCCAGCAACAACGCTGGTGGGACTGGCTACACCTTC
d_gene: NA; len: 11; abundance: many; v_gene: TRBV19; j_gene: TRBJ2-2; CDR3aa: CASGNTGELFF; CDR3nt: TGTGCGTCCGGGAACACCGGGGAGCTGTTTTTT
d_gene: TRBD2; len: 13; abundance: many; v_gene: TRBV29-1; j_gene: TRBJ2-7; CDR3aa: CSVSTSGYYEQYF; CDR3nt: TGCAGCGTTAGTACTAGCGGATACTACGAGCAGTACTTC
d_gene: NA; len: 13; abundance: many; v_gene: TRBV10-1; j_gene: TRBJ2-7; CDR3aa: CASSGTHSYEQYF; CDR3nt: TGCGCCAGCAGTGGGACGCACTCCTACGAGCAGTACTTC
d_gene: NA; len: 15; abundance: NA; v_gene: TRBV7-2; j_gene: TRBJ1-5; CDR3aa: CASQRGLGSNQPRHF; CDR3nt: TGTGCCAGTCAGCGTGGGTTAGGGAGCAATCAGCCCCGGCATTTT
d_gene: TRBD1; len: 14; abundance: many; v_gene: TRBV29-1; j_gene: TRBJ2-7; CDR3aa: CSVEFGTGHSEQYF; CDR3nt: TGCAGCGTTGAATTCGGGACAGGTCATTCCGAGCAGTACTTC
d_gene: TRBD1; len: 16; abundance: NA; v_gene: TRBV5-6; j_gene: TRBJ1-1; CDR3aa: CASSLLYRGRGTEAFF; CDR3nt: TGTGCCAGCAGCTTGTTGTACAGGGGGCGGGGGACTGAAGCTTTCTTT
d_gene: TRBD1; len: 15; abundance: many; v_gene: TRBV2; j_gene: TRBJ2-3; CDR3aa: CASTRTGWTTDTQYF; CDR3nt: TGTGCCAGCACCCGGACAGGGTGGACCACAGATACGCAGTATTTT
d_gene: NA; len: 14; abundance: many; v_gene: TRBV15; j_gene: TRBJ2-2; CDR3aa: CATQTGQNTGELFF; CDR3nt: TGTGCCACTCAAACAGGACAGAACACCGGGGAGCTGTTTTTT
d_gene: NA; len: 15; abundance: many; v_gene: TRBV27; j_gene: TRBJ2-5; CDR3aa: CASSLSRIELETQYF; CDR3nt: TGTGCCAGCAGTTTATCTAGGATCGAGTTGGAGACCCAGTACTTC
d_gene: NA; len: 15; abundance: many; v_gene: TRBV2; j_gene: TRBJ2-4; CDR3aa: CASSGGSGAKNIQYF; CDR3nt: TGTGCCAGCAGTGGGGGGAGCGGGGCCAAAAACATTCAGTACTTC
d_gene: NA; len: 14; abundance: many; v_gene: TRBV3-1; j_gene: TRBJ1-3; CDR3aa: CASSQDRTGNTIYF; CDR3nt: TGTGCCAGCAGCCAAGATCGAACTGGAAACACCATATATTTT
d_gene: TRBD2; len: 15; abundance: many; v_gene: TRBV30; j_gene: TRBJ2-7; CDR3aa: CAWSVHGRAPYEQYF; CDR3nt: TGTGCCTGGAGTGTACACGGGAGGGCCCCCTACGAGCAGTACTTC
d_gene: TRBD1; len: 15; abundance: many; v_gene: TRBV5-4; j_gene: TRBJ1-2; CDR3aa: CASSSPGQGSYGYTF; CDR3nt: TGTGCCAGCAGCTCGCCAGGACAGGGATCCTATGGCTACACCTTC
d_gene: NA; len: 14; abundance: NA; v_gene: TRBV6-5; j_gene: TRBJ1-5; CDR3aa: CASSYGTSNQPQHF; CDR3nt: TGTGCCAGCAGTTACGGGACAAGTAATCAGCCCCAGCATTTT
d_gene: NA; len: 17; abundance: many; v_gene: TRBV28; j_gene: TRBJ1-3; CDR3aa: CATRPSRGSSSGNTIYF; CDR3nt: TGTGCCACCCGTCCTTCAAGGGGGTCTTCCTCTGGAAACACCATATATTTT
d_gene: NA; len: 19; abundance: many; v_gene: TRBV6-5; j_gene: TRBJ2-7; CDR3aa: CASSPFRRTRIGPSYEQYF; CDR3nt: TGTGCCAGCAGTCCCTTCAGAAGAACTAGGATAGGCCCCTCCTACGAGCAGTACTTC
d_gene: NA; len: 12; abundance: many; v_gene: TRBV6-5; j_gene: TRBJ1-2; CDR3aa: CASSSGVYGYTF; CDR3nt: TGTGCCAGCAGTTCAGGGGTCTATGGCTACACCTTC
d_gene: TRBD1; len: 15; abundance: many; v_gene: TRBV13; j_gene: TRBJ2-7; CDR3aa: CASSLYRTGSYEQYF; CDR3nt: TGTGCCAGCAGCTTATATAGGACAGGTTCCTACGAGCAGTACTTC
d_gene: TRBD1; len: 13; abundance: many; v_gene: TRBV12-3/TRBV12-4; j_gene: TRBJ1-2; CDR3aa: CASSFGDRPGYTF; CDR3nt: TGTGCCAGCAGTTTTGGGGACAGGCCTGGCTACACCTTC
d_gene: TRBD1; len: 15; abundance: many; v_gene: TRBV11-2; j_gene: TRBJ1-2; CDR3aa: CASSRTRTGFHGYTF; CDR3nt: TGTGCCAGCAGCCGGACGAGGACAGGCTTTCATGGCTACACCTTC
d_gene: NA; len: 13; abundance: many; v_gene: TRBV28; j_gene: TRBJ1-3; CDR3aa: CASSFTSGNTIYF; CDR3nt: TGTGCCAGCAGTTTCACTTCCGGAAACACCATATATTTT
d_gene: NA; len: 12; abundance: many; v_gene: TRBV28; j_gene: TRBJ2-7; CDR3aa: CASSLNPSEQYF; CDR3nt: TGTGCCAGCAGTTTAAATCCTAGCGAGCAGTACTTC
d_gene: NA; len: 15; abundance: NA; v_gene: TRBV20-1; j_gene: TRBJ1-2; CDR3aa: CSAYGGSRSNYGYTF; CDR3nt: TGCAGTGCCTATGGGGGCAGCAGAAGTAACTATGGCTACACCTTC
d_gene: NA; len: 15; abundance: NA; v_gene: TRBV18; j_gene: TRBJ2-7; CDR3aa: CASSAGGGGGYEQYF; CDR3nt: TGTGCCAGCTCCGCCGGCGGTGGAGGGGGCTACGAGCAGTACTTC
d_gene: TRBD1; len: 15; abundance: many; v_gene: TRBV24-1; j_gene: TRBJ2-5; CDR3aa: CATSDLTGRQETQYF; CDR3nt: TGTGCCACCAGTGACTTGACAGGGCGCCAAGAGACCCAGTACTTC
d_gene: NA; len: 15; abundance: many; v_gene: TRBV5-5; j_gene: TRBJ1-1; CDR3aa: CASSLGLLLNTEAFF; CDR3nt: TGTGCCAGCAGCCTGGGACTCCTCCTAAACACTGAAGCTTTCTTT
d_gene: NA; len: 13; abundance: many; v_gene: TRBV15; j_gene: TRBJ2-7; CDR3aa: CATSRDQVGEQYF; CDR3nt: TGTGCCACCAGCAGAGATCAGGTAGGGGAGCAGTACTTC
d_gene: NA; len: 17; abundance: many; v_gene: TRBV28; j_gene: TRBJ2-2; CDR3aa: CASSPSDGVRNTGELFF; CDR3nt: TGTGCCAGCAGTCCTTCCGACGGAGTGCGGAACACCGGGGAGCTGTTTTTT
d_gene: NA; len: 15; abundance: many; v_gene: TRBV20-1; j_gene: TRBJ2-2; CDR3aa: CSARTGTSNTGELFF; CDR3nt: TGCAGTGCGAGAACCGGGACTTCTAACACCGGGGAGCTGTTTTTT
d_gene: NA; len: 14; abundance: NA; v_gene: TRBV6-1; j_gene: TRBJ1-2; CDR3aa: CASSAAGGSYGYTF; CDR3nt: TGTGCCAGCAGTGCGGCAGGAGGAAGCTATGGCTACACCTTC
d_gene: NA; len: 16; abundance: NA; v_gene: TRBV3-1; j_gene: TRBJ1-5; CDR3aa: CASSQALPGSNQPQHF; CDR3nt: TGTGCCAGCAGCCAAGCCCTCCCGGGGTCCAATCAGCCCCAGCATTTT
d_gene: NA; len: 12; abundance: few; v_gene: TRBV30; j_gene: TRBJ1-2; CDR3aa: CAWSRVVDGYTF; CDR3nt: TGTGCCTGGAGCAGGGTTGTGGATGGCTACACCTTC
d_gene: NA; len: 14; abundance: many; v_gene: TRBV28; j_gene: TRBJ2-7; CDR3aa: CASLPPRSSYEQYF; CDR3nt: TGTGCCAGTTTACCCCCCCGGAGCTCCTACGAGCAGTACTTC
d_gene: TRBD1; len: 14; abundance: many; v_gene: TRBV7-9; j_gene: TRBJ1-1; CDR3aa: CASTRDRPGTEAFF; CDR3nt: TGTGCCAGCACCCGGGACAGACCCGGCACTGAAGCTTTCTTT
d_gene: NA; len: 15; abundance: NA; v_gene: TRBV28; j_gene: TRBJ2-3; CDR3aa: CATSGAVAYTDTQYF; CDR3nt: TGTGCCACCTCGGGGGCGGTAGCCTACACAGATACGCAGTATTTT
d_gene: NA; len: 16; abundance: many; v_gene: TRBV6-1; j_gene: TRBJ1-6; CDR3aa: CASSSGLGSYNSPLHF; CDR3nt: TGTGCCAGCAGCTCCGGGCTGGGCTCCTATAATTCACCCCTCCACTTT